The clone carrying this T cell receptor (beta chain) has only one observation. Its antigen is undetermined. RNA transcripts provided the source from which TCR beta CDR3 regions were amplified. The study used the HTBI primer set for a first-round RT-PCR of the TCR CDR3. TCRdb re-analysed the multiplex PCR reads in MiXCR, keeping a single row per CDR3 protein. There are about 560,000 distinct CDR3 sequences in the sample; about a sixth occur only once, and about 17% lies in the top ten. V dropped 1 base and J dropped 12; count of bases not matched to a gene: 11. Germline V lookup: CDR1 MGHRA, CDR2 YSYEKL. This CDR3 contains 15 residues. The sample comes from a study of T cells in Graves' hyperthyroidism and ophthalmopathy. Study-wide results and limits: Stable hyperthyroidism was separated from ophthalmopathy by a model based on 13 V-J features.

The chain recombines TRBV4-1 with TRBJ2-1; 8 bases are shared with TRBD2. The TCR originated in a woman under 30 with Graves' hyperthyroidism. What was sequenced was blood. The CDR3 DNA sequence: TGCGCCAGCAGCCAAGTTCCAGCGGGAGATAGTCGGCAGTTCTTC. Translating gives CASSQVPAGDSRQFF.